The subject of this entry is one T cell receptor (beta chain). The data originate from a study of CD8+CD57+ T cells in acquired aplastic anemia. The wider study: Each DNA sample taken from sorted CD4+ and CD8+ cells came to approximately 3.2 ug on average.

Patients sequenced had flow cytometry evidence of CD8+CD57+ cell expansion. CDR3 and TCR beta VDJ profiling relied on a genomic DNA template. TCRdb fed the reads into MiXCR, producing one record per CDR3 protein. The repertoire has some 200,000 distinct CDR3 sequences, about 62% of them found once; the top ten carry around 58%. Germline lookup yields CDR1 KGHSH and CDR2 LQKENI. This CDR3 spans 15 amino acids. Trimming took off 6 bases at V and 7 bases at J, with 18 bases between the two ends. This clonotype was obtained from a human donor with aplastic anemia. The rearrangement uses TRBV18 and TRBJ2-2, with a weak D call TRBD2 (6 bases). The material sequenced was sorted CD4+, CD8+, or CD8+CD57+ T cells (not recorded which) from PBMCs. The CDR3 protein is CASSTDYPMGGELFF. Written as DNA, the CDR3 is TGTGCCAGCTCGACGGACTACCCTATGGGCGGGGAGCTGTTTTTT. The entire variable domain, with the rest obtained from reference TRBV18 and TRBJ2-2, is as follows: NAGVMQNPRHLVRRRGQEARLRCSPMKGHSHVYWYRQLPEEGLKFMVYLQKENIIDESGMPKERFSAEFPKEGPSILRIQQVVRGDSAAYFCASSTDYPMGGELFFGEGSRLTVL.